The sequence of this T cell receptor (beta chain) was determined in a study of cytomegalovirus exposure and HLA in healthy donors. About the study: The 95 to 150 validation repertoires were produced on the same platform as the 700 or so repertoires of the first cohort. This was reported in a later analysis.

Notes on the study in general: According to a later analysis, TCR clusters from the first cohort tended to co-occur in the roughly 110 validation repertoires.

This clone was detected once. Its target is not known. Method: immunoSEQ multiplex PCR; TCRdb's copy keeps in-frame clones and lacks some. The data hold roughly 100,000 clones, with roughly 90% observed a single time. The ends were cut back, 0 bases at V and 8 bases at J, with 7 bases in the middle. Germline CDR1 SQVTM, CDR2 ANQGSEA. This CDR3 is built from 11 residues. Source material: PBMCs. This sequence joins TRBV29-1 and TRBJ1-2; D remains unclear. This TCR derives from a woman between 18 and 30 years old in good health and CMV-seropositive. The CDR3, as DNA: TGCAGCGTTGAAGACGCGAGCGGCTACACCTTC. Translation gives CSVEDASGYTF.